The 29 T cell receptor beta chains below were found in one sample sequenced in a study of blood T cell repertoires in COVID-19 (dated by TCRdb to the early 2020s). Library creation used the immunoSEQ multiplex PCR assay. The table was pulled from immuneACCESS by TCRdb, which kept in-frame rearrangements only. Such tables lose some clones; where checked, under half of the loss comes from unresolved V genes, and the rest has no known cause. Counted in this sample were about 250,000 clones; just over 90% of them appeared once. The ten largest clones add up to under 2.5% of the sample. What was sequenced was PBMCs or T cells enriched from blood (not recorded which). Every receptor here comes from a woman under 30 who had recovered from COVID-19.

The chain joins TRBV7-8 to TRBJ1-2, with a tentative D call TRBD1 (6 bases). Germline assignment: CDR1 SGHVS and CDR2 FQNEAQ. V gave up 5 bases and J gave up 3 bases, with 16 bases separating them. The length of the CDR3 is 15 residues. CDR3 in DNA: TGTGCCAGCAGCGTAGACCAGTCAGGGGACTATGGCTACACCTTC. Translating it yields CASSVDQSGDYGYTF.

This chain connects TRBV28 to TRBJ1-2, with a possible D match to TRBD1 (6 bases). Per germline, CDR1 MDHEN and CDR2 SYDVKM. This CDR3 is 15 amino acids long. The V gene lost 7 bases and the J gene lost 5 bases, with 20 bases spanning the gap. CDR3 coding DNA: TGTGCCAGCATCCCGGGGGGACACAGTCTGTATGGCTACACCTTC. This encodes CASIPGGHSLYGYTF.

The gene calls are TRBV5-8 and TRBJ2-7, with D possibly being TRBD2 (6 bases). This CDR3 region has 10 residues. Germline assignment: CDR1 SGHTS and CDR2 YDEGEE. Trimming took 9 bases from V and 7 from J, leaving 11 bases between them. The CDR3 DNA reads TGTGCCACCCCGGCGGGAGAGCAGTACTTC. The encoded protein is CATPAGEQYF.

The CDR3 sequence: CASSLQGGSGSYEQYF. The CDR3, as DNA: TGTGCCAGCAGCTTACAGGGGGGTAGCGGGAGCTACGAGCAGTACTTC. The chain uses TRBV11-2 and TRBJ2-7, with 9 bases identical to TRBD2. The CDR3 totals 16 residues. Germline V gene lookup returns CDR1 SGHAT and CDR2 FQNNGV. V lost 2 bases and J lost 3; bases outside the gene matches: 8.

The chain joins TRBV5-8 to TRBJ2-3; D is uncertain. The CDR3 totals 13 residues. The germline CDR1 and CDR2 sequences are SGHTS and YDEGEE. Trimming stripped 2 bases from V and 3 bases from J, with 7 bases between. CDR3 amino acids: CASSFVETDTQYF. The CDR3 DNA is TGTGCCAGCAGCTTCGTGGAGACAGATACGCAGTATTTT.

The V call is TRBV9, the J call TRBJ1-2; 7 bases are shared with TRBD1. Trimming at V came to 5 bases and at J to 3 bases, leaving 13 bases not matched to a gene. The CDR3 is 16 amino acids. Germline V CDR1 and CDR2: SGDLS, YYNGEE. CDR3 sequence reads: CASSASRTGTDYGYTF. As DNA, the CDR3 is TGTGCCAGCAGTGCTAGCCGGACCGGGACAGACTATGGCTACACCTTC.

This chain joins TRBV12-3 or TRBV12-4 and TRBJ2-5; D call uncertain. This CDR3 has 12 residues. The V end lost 3 bases, the J end lost 3 bases, and 5 bases lay between the germline ends. The chain's CDR3 is CASSLSKETQYF. CDR3 DNA: TGTGCCAGCAGTTTGTCAAAAGAGACCCAGTACTTC.

The chain uses TRBV6-5 and TRBJ2-7; TRBD1 might be the D (6 bases). Per germline, CDR1 MNHEY and CDR2 SVGAGI. Trimming took 7 bases from V and 3 from J, leaving 16 bases between them. This CDR3 is built from 14 residues. The CDR3 sequence is CASTHTGTVYEQYF. DNA of the CDR3: TGTGCCAGCACTCATACAGGGACGGTCTACGAGCAGTACTTC.

The chain is built from TRBV7-2 and TRBJ1-2; D gene unclear. Trimming pared 1 base from V and 1 base from J, leaving 7 bases between. The CDR3 consists of 14 residues. The germline gives CDR1 SGHTA, CDR2 FQGNSA. The CDR3 loop reads CASSLGASNYGYTF. CDR3 DNA sequence: TGTGCCAGCAGCTTAGGAGCGAGTAACTATGGCTACACCTTC.

The CDR3 DNA sequence: TGCGCCAGCAGCCCGGACAGGTCTAGCAATGAGCAGTTCTTC. Translation: CASSPDRSSNEQFF. The chain links TRBV5-1 to TRBJ2-1; 7 nucleotides match TRBD1. Germline V gives CDR1 SGHRS, CDR2 YFSETQ. This CDR3 spans 14 amino acids. The junction had 7 bases not matched to a gene; V was cut back by 4 bases and J by 6 bases. The full variable domain, completed using reference TRBV5-1 and TRBJ2-1, is KAGVTQTPRYLIKTRGQQVTLSCSPISGHRSVSWYQQTPGQGLQFLFEYFSETQRNKGNFPGRFSGRQFSNSRSEMNVSTLELGDSALYLCASSPDRSSNEQFFGPGTRLTVL.

The V gene is TRBV5-1, the J gene TRBJ2-2, with TRBD1 matching over 8 bases. The germline CDR1 and CDR2 sequences are SGHRS and YFSETQ. The junction had 9 bases not matched to a gene; V was cut back by 0 bases and J by 8 bases. The CDR3 loop spans 16 amino acids. CDR3 DNA: TGCGCCAGCAGCTTGGAGGCGGACAGGGTATCAGGGGAGCTGTTTTTT. Its translation: CASSLEADRVSGELFF.

The chain links TRBV5-4 to TRBJ1-2; D not certain. V gave up 4 bases and J gave up 2 bases, with 18 bases separating them. The CDR3 has 16 residues. Germline V gene lookup returns CDR1 SGHNT and CDR2 YYREEE (reference sequence). The CDR3 nucleotides read TGTGCCAGCAGCCCCCCCGGGAGGGTGGGAAACTATGGCTACACCTTC. It encodes CASSPPGRVGNYGYTF.

The V call is TRBV27, the J call TRBJ2-3, with D possibly TRBD2 on 5 matching bases. Trimming removed 2 bases at V and 3 bases at J, with 9 bases between. There are 14 residues in the CDR3. Germline loops: CDR1 MNHEY, CDR2 SMNVEV (reference sequence). The CDR3, as DNA: TGTGCCAGCAGTTTAAATGGCGGGACAGATACGCAGTATTTT. Amino acids: CASSLNGGTDTQYF.

The chain recombines TRBV7-2 with TRBJ1-4, with unresolved D. CDR3 size: 14 residues. Trimming stripped 1 base from V and 2 bases from J, with 5 bases between. Germline V CDR1 and CDR2: SGHTA, FQGNSA. In DNA, the CDR3 is TGTGCCAGCAGCTTAGGGAGGACTAATGAAAAACTGTTTTTT. This encodes CASSLGRTNEKLFF. Combining the CDR3 with reference TRBV7-2 and TRBJ1-4 gives the whole variable domain GAGVSQSPSNKVTEKGKDVELRCDPISGHTALYWYRQSLGQGLEFLIYFQGNSAPDKSGLPSDRFSAERTGGSVSTLTIQRTQQEDSAVYLCASSLGRTNEKLFFGSGTQLSVL.

This clone was detected a few times. The chain uses TRBV24-1 and TRBJ2-1, with a possible D match to TRBD1 (5 bases). The V gene's germline CDR1 is KGHDR and CDR2 SFDVKD. The CDR3 extends over 16 amino acids. The V and J ends lost 4 bases and 1 base respectively, with 13 bases between them. The CDR3 nucleotides are TGTGCCACCAGTGACCGAGGACATAGGTCCTACAATGAGCAGTTCTTC. It translates to CATSDRGHRSYNEQFF.

The chain is built from TRBV11-3 and TRBJ2-1; 8 positions match TRBD1. Per the germline V gene, CDR1 is SGHNT and CDR2 is YENEEA. The CDR3 covers 16 residues. Trimming at V came to 2 bases and at J to 7 bases, leaving 10 bases not matched to a gene. The DNA for the CDR3 is TGTGCCAGCAGCTTAAGGTGGGGGACAGGTTTAAATGAGCAGTTCTTC. Translated, it gives CASSLRWGTGLNEQFF.

The rearrangement links TRBV4-1 to TRBJ2-3, with D perhaps matching TRBD1 (6 bases). Germline-derived CDR1 and CDR2 are MGHRA and YSYEKL. The V end was cut by 0 bases, the J end by 7 bases, with 23 bases between. The CDR3 is 18 residues long. CDR3 bases: TGCGCCAGCAGCCAAGATCTATGGTCCCTAACCCAGGGGTATACGCAGTATTTT. Translation gives CASSQDLWSLTQGYTQYF.

The chain uses TRBV25-1 and TRBJ2-3; unclear D gene. Germline CDR1 MGHDK, CDR2 SYGVNS. Trimming removed 7 bases at V and 3 bases at J, with 5 bases between. This CDR3 has 11 amino acids. Written as DNA, the CDR3 is TGTGCCAGCACCGAGACAGATACGCAGTATTTT. Amino acids: CASTETDTQYF.

The gene calls are TRBV18 and TRBJ2-3; D remains ambiguous. V was pared by 0 bases and J by 7 bases, with 14 bases between. CDR3 length equals 15 residues. Germline CDR1 and CDR2: KGHSH and LQKENI. The CDR3 region is CASSPPTTKDYTQYF. As DNA, the CDR3 is TGTGCCAGCTCACCACCGACCACGAAAGACTATACGCAGTATTTT. Complete variable domain (other parts from reference TRBV18 and TRBJ2-3): NAGVMQNPRHLVRRRGQEARLRCSPMKGHSHVYWYRQLPEEGLKFMVYLQKENIIDESGMPKERFSAEFPKEGPSILRIQQVVRGDSAAYFCASSPPTTKDYTQYFGPGTRLTVL.

The V gene is TRBV5-4, the J gene TRBJ2-1; D possibly corresponds to TRBD1 (6 bases). Germline CDR1 reads SGHNT; CDR2 reads YYREEE (reference sequence). The CDR3 length is 15 residues. V was cut by 2 bases and J by 2 bases, with 11 bases left in between. CDR3 nucleotides: TGTGCCAGCAGCTTAGGGACAACCACCTACAATGAGCAGTTCTTC. It codes for CASSLGTTTYNEQFF.

The chain carries TRBV5-1 and TRBJ1-3; D is ambiguous. Germline CDR1 and CDR2: SGHRS and YFSETQ. The V end lost 6 bases, the J end lost 2 bases, and 15 bases lay between the germline ends. The CDR3 runs 15 residues. CDR3 region: CASTPGRAPGNTIYF. CDR3 nucleotides: TGCGCCAGCACCCCGGGAAGGGCGCCTGGAAACACCATATATTTT.

This clone appeared a single time. The chain employs TRBV7-2 and TRBJ2-1, with TRBD2 matching over 7 bases. The CDR3 extends over 16 amino acids. The germline V gene has CDR1 SGHTA and CDR2 FQGNSA. V lost 0 bases and J lost 6; bases outside the gene matches: 8. The CDR3 sequence: CASSLASGGGPNEQFF. CDR3 in DNA: TGTGCCAGCAGCTTAGCGTCGGGCGGGGGACCCAATGAGCAGTTCTTC. The full variable domain, completed using reference TRBV7-2 and TRBJ2-1, is GAGVSQSPSNKVTEKGKDVELRCDPISGHTALYWYRQSLGQGLEFLIYFQGNSAPDKSGLPSDRFSAERTGGSVSTLTIQRTQQEDSAVYLCASSLASGGGPNEQFFGPGTRLTVL.

This clone turned up a few times. The chain couples TRBV6-1 to TRBJ1-2; no clear D gene. Trimming removed 1 base from V and 3 bases from J, with 9 bases in between. Per germline, CDR1 MNHNS and CDR2 SASEGT. The CDR3 loop spans 14 amino acids. CDR3 amino acids: CASSEGDTYYGYTF. The CDR3 DNA sequence: TGTGCCAGCAGTGAAGGAGACACTTACTATGGCTACACCTTC.

The chain couples TRBV3-1 (or the pseudogene TRBV3-2) to TRBJ2-7, with 9 positions matching TRBD1. In germline, CDR1 is LGHDT, CDR2 YNNKEL (reference sequence). The junction had 6 bases not matched to a gene; V was cut back by 6 bases and J by 6 bases. The CDR3 covers 13 residues. This CDR3 reads CASSQDRGREQYF. CDR3 coding DNA: TGTGCCAGCAGTCAGGACAGGGGCCGCGAGCAGTACTTC.

This clone has just one count. The chain uses TRBV19 and TRBJ1-2, with D perhaps matching TRBD1 (6 bases). V was shortened by 3 bases and J by 4 bases, with 15 bases between the two germline ends. The CDR3 length is 15 residues. Germline V gives CDR1 LNHDA, CDR2 SQIVND (reference sequence). As DNA, the CDR3 is TGTGCCAGTAGTATCTCGGTCAGGGGTACCTATGGCTACACCTTC. This gives the protein CASSISVRGTYGYTF.

The V gene is TRBV2, the J gene TRBJ2-1; TRBD1 matches 7 bases. CDR1 and CDR2 (germline): SNHLY, FYNNEI. This CDR3 region has 15 residues. V lost 4 bases to trimming and J lost 0 bases; unmatched junction nucleotides: 3. The CDR3 DNA reads as TGTGCCAGCAGTGTACAGGGGAGCTCCTACAATGAGCAGTTCTTC. It codes for CASSVQGSSYNEQFF.

The rearrangement uses TRBV6-4 and TRBJ2-1, with 7 bases fitting TRBD1. Germline V CDR1 and CDR2: MRHNA, SNTAGT. The ends lost 5 bases at V and 4 bases at J; junction bases unmatched: 8. The CDR3 sequence is 15 residues long. The CDR3 DNA reads as TGTGCCAGCAGTCCTCGACAGGGAGATTACAATGAGCAGTTCTTC. Its protein product is CASSPRQGDYNEQFF.

The chain links TRBV9 to TRBJ1-2; 8 nucleotides agree with TRBD1. The CDR3 loop spans 15 amino acids. V shed 3 bases, J shed 6 bases, and the junction held 10 bases outside the gene matches. Per the germline V gene, CDR1 is SGDLS and CDR2 is YYNGEE. In nucleotides, the CDR3 is TGTGCCAGCAGCGGGAGGACAGGGACGGGACATGGCTACACCTTC. Translating it yields CASSGRTGTGHGYTF.

The V and J genes are TRBV11-3 and TRBJ2-7; 16 nucleotides agree with TRBD2. Unmatched junction bases numbered 8, after V lost 6 bases and J lost 3 bases. CDR3 length: 17 residues. CDR1 and CDR2 (germline): SGHNT, YENEEA. For the CDR3, the DNA is TGTGCCAGCAGTTCCGAGGGACTAGCGGGGGGGGTCTACGAGCAGTACTTC. Its translation: CASSSEGLAGGVYEQYF.